Sequencing of this TCR beta chain was carried out in a study of T cells after yellow fever vaccination. For the study at large: Preparation of fractions with low cell numbers was performed using SMART-Seq v4 Ultra Low Input.

Whole-study findings and limits: A limited proportion of clonotypes was detected within both the CD4 and CD8 compartments. Most clones from primary vaccination resurfaced after the booster (around 95% CD4, over 75% CD8).

This clonotype was seen more than once but under ten times. The antigen is not known. A 5'RACE template-switching step, the method used to make TCR cDNA, added a universal primer site and UMIs. TCRdb reprocessed the 5' RACE reads via MiXCR and lists one record per CDR3 protein. The data contain under 70,000 distinct CDR3 sequences, 7.1% of them seen just once; the ten biggest clones take up roughly two fifths. Germline V gene lookup returns CDR1 SGHTA and CDR2 FQGNSA. V lost 4 bases to trimming and J lost 2 bases, with 11 bases between them. This CDR3 has 14 residues. The material was CD8+ T cells sorted from PBMCs, obtained on the day of the first yellow fever vaccination. The sequence came from a man younger than 30 who received the YFV17D yellow fever vaccine. The chain is built from TRBV7-2 and TRBJ2-5; possible D gene TRBD2, 6 bases. The CDR3, as DNA: TGTGCCAGCAGCTCGCCGGGAGCACAAGAGACCCAGTACTTC. The encoded protein is CASSSPGAQETQYF. The variable domain in full, with the rest retrieved from reference TRBV7-2 and TRBJ2-5, is GAGVSQSPSNKVTEKGKDVELRCDPISGHTALYWYRQSLGQGLEFLIYFQGNSAPDKSGLPSDRFSAERTGGSVSTLTIQRTQQEDSAVYLCASSSPGAQETQYFGPGTRLLVL.